One sample yielded the 14 T cell receptor beta chains listed below, sequenced in a study of shared clonotypes between healthy human individuals. Measured with immunoSEQ multiplex PCR; TCRdb has only the in-frame clones, and not every one. This sample has roughly 2.2 million clones, with approximately 95% found just once. The sequencing input was naive CD4+ T cells from PBMCs. Stated subset: CD45RA+ positively selected. The receptors were sampled from a man younger than 35 in good health. Some clones in this sample may be carry-over from other donors' samples.

This clone was detected once. Other nucleotide sequences from this sample produce the same CDR3. The rearrangement joins TRBV30 to TRBJ1-5, with D possibly matching TRBD1 (6 bases). Deletions cut 3 bases from V and 5 bases from J, with 11 bases between. Germline V gene sequence: CDR1 GTSNPN, CDR2 SVGIG (reference sequence). This CDR3 spans 13 amino acids. CDR3 nucleotide sequence: TGTGCCTGGAGCACCGGGGGCGATCAGCCCCAGCATTTT. It is translated as CAWSTGGDQPQHF. The whole variable domain, remainder taken from reference TRBV30 and TRBJ1-5, is SQTIHQWPATLVQPVGSPLSLECTVEGTSNPNLYWYRQAAGRGLQLLFYSVGIGQISSEVPQNLSASRPQDRQFILSSKKLLLSDSGFYLCAWSTGGDQPQHFGDGTRLSIL.

The V call is TRBV5-4, the J call TRBJ1-1; the D is unclear. V was shortened by 0 bases and J by 4 bases, with 10 bases between the two germline ends. Germline V CDR1 and CDR2: SGHNT, YYREEE (reference sequence). This CDR3 has 14 amino acids. The DNA for the CDR3 is TGTGCCAGCAGCTTGGACAGTATGGTCACTGAAGCTTTCTTT. Protein: CASSLDSMVTEAFF.

This sequence joins TRBV29-1 and TRBJ1-6, with TRBD1 matching over 8 bases. The CDR3 consists of 15 residues. Germline assignment: CDR1 SQVTM and CDR2 ANQGSEA. Losses at the gene ends were 6 bases for V and 7 bases for J; bases not matched to a gene: 11. This CDR3 reads CSVRTGMGKNSPLHF. DNA of the CDR3: TGCAGCGTCCGGACAGGGATGGGCAAGAATTCACCCCTCCACTTT.

This chain links TRBV7-2 with TRBJ1-5; possible D gene TRBD1, 5 bases. V lost 1 base to trimming and J lost 6 bases, with 13 bases between them. The CDR3 contains 15 residues. The germline V gene encodes CDR1 SGHTA and CDR2 FQGNSA. The CDR3 DNA is TGTGCCAGCAGCTTAGTCGAGGGCGGGGGTCAGCCCCAGCATTTT. Translated: CASSLVEGGGQPQHF.

Turning to this clone: Other DNA sequences from this sample encode an identical CDR3 as well. The chain recombines TRBV6-6 with TRBJ1-5; D remains ambiguous. Germline loops: CDR1 MNHNY, CDR2 SVGAGI (reference sequence). Trimming cost V 1 base and J 1 base, with 11 bases left between them. The CDR3 contains 16 residues. Here the CDR3 DNA reads TGTGCCAGCAGTTACTTTGGGCAGACGAGCAATCAGCCCCAGCATTTT. It encodes CASSYFGQTSNQPQHF.

The gene calls are TRBV5-1 and TRBJ2-7; possibly TRBD1 for D (5 bases). Germline CDR1 is SGHRS and CDR2 is YFSETQ. V lost 2 bases and J lost 2, with 11 bases in between. This CDR3 spans 14 amino acids. The CDR3 spells CASSFSSTAYEQYF. CDR3 nucleotides: TGCGCCAGCAGCTTTAGTTCGACAGCCTACGAGCAGTACTTC.

This clone has a handful of counts. Other DNA sequences from this sample encode an identical CDR3 as well. V gene TRBV5-1 combines with J gene TRBJ2-5, with D hard to call. Trimming took 1 base from V and 5 from J, leaving 3 bases between them. Per the germline V gene, CDR1 is SGHRS and CDR2 is YFSETQ. The length of the CDR3 is 11 residues. The DNA of the CDR3 is TGCGCCAGCAGCTTGAGGGAGACCCAGTACTTC. Amino acid sequence: CASSLRETQYF.

The V gene is TRBV30, the J gene TRBJ1-4; D call uncertain. This CDR3 region has 14 residues. The germline gives CDR1 GTSNPN, CDR2 SVGIG (reference sequence). Trimming took 5 bases from V and 7 from J, leaving 17 bases between them. The CDR3 loop is CAWSLKAGVEKLFF. In nucleotides, the CDR3 is TGTGCCTGGTCCCTAAAGGCTGGGGTTGAAAAACTGTTTTTT.

CDR3 amino acids: CASSPRLWTGGAKNIQYF. The CDR3, as DNA: TGTGCCAGCAGTCCCCGTTTGTGGACAGGGGGAGCCAAAAACATTCAGTACTTC. V is TRBV28 and J is TRBJ2-4, with TRBD1 matching 10 bases. The J segment lost 0 bases and the V segment lost 5 bases, leaving 10 bases of the junction unmatched. CDR1 is MDHEN, CDR2 SYDVKM, per germline. This CDR3 has 18 amino acids.

This clone has a handful of counts. This chain connects TRBV28 to TRBJ1-1, with 7 bases fitting TRBD1. The CDR3 covers 15 residues. Germline CDR1 and CDR2: MDHEN and SYDVKM. Germline trimming cut 5 bases from V and 3 bases from J; bases unmatched to any gene: 9. The chain's CDR3 is CASSPQDRRHTEAFF. The CDR3 DNA is TGTGCCAGCAGTCCCCAGGACAGGCGACACACTGAAGCTTTCTTT.

This sequence joins TRBV4-2 and TRBJ2-5; D possibly matches TRBD1 or TRBD2 (5 bases each). Germline lookup yields CDR1 LGHNA and CDR2 YNFKEQ. V was cut by 4 bases and J by 4 bases, with 16 bases left in between. This CDR3 is built from 15 residues. CDR3 residues: CASSLAPRDGETQYF. CDR3 coding DNA: TGTGCCAGCAGCCTGGCCCCTCGGGACGGAGAGACCCAGTACTTC.

The rearrangement joins TRBV5-1 to TRBJ2-7; D remains ambiguous. The CDR3 sequence is 14 residues long. The ends were cut back, 0 bases at V and 1 base at J, with 8 bases in the middle. Germline CDR1 SGHRS, CDR2 YFSETQ. The CDR3 DNA is TGCGCCAGCAGCTTGGACGCCTTATCCTACGAGCAGTACTTC. Protein: CASSLDALSYEQYF.

The chain joins TRBV19 to TRBJ1-5, with D tentatively TRBD1 (5 bases). The CDR3 extends over 18 amino acids. Trimming took off 6 bases at V and 2 bases at J, with 23 bases between the two ends. Germline CDR1 LNHDA, CDR2 SQIVND (reference sequence). CDR3 region: CASSPQVGNWGGNQPQHF. CDR3 in DNA: TGTGCCAGTAGCCCCCAGGTTGGGAACTGGGGGGGCAATCAGCCCCAGCATTTT.

The count of this clone is one. V gene TRBV5-4 combines with J gene TRBJ1-4; D is ambiguous. This CDR3 comprises 17 residues. From germline, CDR1 is SGHNT and CDR2 YYREEE (reference sequence). Trimming took 0 bases from V and 0 from J, leaving 12 bases between them. The CDR3 sequence is CASSLDRTNATNEKLFF. As DNA, the CDR3 is TGTGCCAGCAGCTTGGATCGAACGAATGCAACTAATGAAAAACTGTTTTTT.